This entry lists 24 T cell receptor beta chains sequenced from one sample in a study of read filtering for tumor transcriptome and immune sequencing. This library used roughly 400 ng RNA and molecular barcoded adaptors spanning alpha/delta and beta/gamma chains. TCRdb independently ran MiXCR on the reads; one entry per CDR3 protein. This table has around 58,000 distinct CDR3 sequences, roughly 14% appearing once. The sample comprised a population of CD138-negative cells sorted from bone marrow. The receptors come from a donor at least 40 years old with multiple myeloma.

Ten or more counts support this clonotype. V gene TRBV27 combines with J gene TRBJ2-1; D is undetermined. Deletions cut 7 bases from V and 3 bases from J, with 13 bases between. Germline loops: CDR1 MNHEY, CDR2 SMNVEV (reference sequence). This CDR3 has 14 residues. This CDR3 reads CASTPSTGYNEQFF. The DNA for the CDR3 is TGTGCCAGCACCCCCTCGACTGGCTACAATGAGCAGTTCTTC.

This clonotype has at least ten counts. This chain uses TRBV29-1 with TRBJ2-1, with D possibly TRBD2 on 5 matching bases. The V gene's germline CDR1 is SQVTM and CDR2 ANQGSEA. Trimming pared 3 bases from V and 6 bases from J, leaving 15 bases between. The CDR3 has 14 amino acids. The CDR3 sequence is CSVDSALRVNEQFF. The DNA for the CDR3 is TGCAGCGTTGATAGCGCTCTCCGGGTCAATGAGCAGTTCTTC.

This clonotype appeared a few times. One base away lies a much larger clone, so this may be a sequencing read error. The chain uses TRBV29-1 and TRBJ1-4; D is ambiguous. The CDR3 runs to 16 residues. CDR1 and CDR2 from the germline V gene are SQVTM and ANQGSEA. The CDR3 DNA sequence: TGCAGCGTTGAAATCCACGGGCGGATGGCTAATGGAAAACTGTTTTTT. Its translation: CSVEIHGRMANGKLFF.

This clonotype was recorded at least ten times. This chain joins TRBV29-1 and TRBJ1-2; D is undetermined. V was clipped by 2 bases and J by 3 bases, with 7 bases between them. The CDR3 is 12 residues long. Germline V gene data show CDR1 as SQVTM and CDR2 as ANQGSEA. The CDR3: CSVELGDYGYTF. The CDR3 bases are TGCAGCGTTGAACTGGGAGACTATGGCTACACCTTC.

The gene calls are TRBV29-1 and TRBJ1-1; the D is unclear. Trimming stripped 7 bases from V and 0 bases from J, with 15 bases between. This CDR3 spans 14 amino acids. Germline CDR1 is SQVTM and CDR2 is ANQGSEA. As DNA, the CDR3 is TGCAGCGCTCAATTGTCAGGAGTGAACACTGAAGCTTTCTTT. Its translation: CSAQLSGVNTEAFF.

This clonotype has a count of ten or more. The rearrangement uses TRBV6-6 and TRBJ1-1; no definite D call. V lost 2 bases and J 3 bases, leaving 4 bases between the germline ends. The CDR3 sequence is 12 residues long. Germline lookup yields CDR1 MNHNY and CDR2 SVGAGI (reference sequence). The CDR3 DNA follows: TGTGCCAGCAGTTACCTGGACACTGAAGCTTTCTTT. Its protein is CASSYLDTEAFF.

This clonotype showed up many times. This rearrangement joins TRBV28 to TRBJ1-5, with unresolved D. This CDR3 has 14 amino acids. Germline lookup yields CDR1 MDHEN and CDR2 SYDVKM. Trimming took off 6 bases at V and 9 bases at J, with 18 bases between the two ends. The CDR3 bases are TGTGCCAGCAGCTCCCCGTTTAGCCGACCGCCCCAGCATTTT. This translates into CASSSPFSRPPQHF. Using reference TRBV28 and TRBJ1-5 for the parts outside the CDR3, the full variable domain is DVKVTQSSRYLVKRTGEKVFLECVQDMDHENMFWYRQDPGLGLRLIYFSYDVKMKEKGDIPEGYSVSREKKERFSLILESASTNQTSMYLCASSSPFSRPPQHFGDGTRLSIL.

A remark on this clonotype: This likely traces to a read error, being one base from a far larger clone. This chain links TRBV5-8 with TRBJ2-1, with D perhaps matching TRBD2 (8 bases). CDR3 size: 17 residues. V lost 4 bases, J lost 4 bases, and 21 bases lay in between. Germline V gene lookup returns CDR1 SGHTS and CDR2 YDEGEE. The DNA of the CDR3 is TGTGCCAGCAGCCCAACCGGGGGGGCAGGGGGGTACAATGAGCAGTTCTTC. This translates into CASSPTGGAGGYNEQFF.

This clonotype was recorded a few times. The CDR3 reads CASSDDSGIAGNEQFF. CDR3 sequence (DNA): TGTGCCAGCAGTGATGATAGCGGGATAGCAGGCAATGAGCAGTTCTTC. This sequence joins TRBV25-1 and TRBJ2-1; TRBD2 matches at 8 bases. Germline values: CDR1 MGHDK, CDR2 SYGVNS. CDR3 size: 16 residues. J was trimmed by 6 bases and V by 3 bases; bases with no gene match: 10. The entire variable domain, with the rest obtained from reference TRBV25-1 and TRBJ2-1, is as follows: EADIYQTPRYLVIGTGKKITLECSQTMGHDKMYWYQQDPGMELHLIHYSYGVNSTEKGDLSSESTVSRIRTEHFPLTLESARPSHTSQYLCASSDDSGIAGNEQFFGPGTRLTVL.

This rearrangement joins TRBV6-4 to TRBJ2-3, with D perhaps matching TRBD2 (5 bases). The CDR3 consists of 16 residues. Trimming removed 2 bases from V and 3 bases from J, with 15 bases in between. The germline CDR1 and CDR2 sequences are MRHNA and SNTAGT. CDR3 bases: TGTGCCAGCAGTGACGACGCGTCCCGAGGGACAGATACGCAGTATTTT. This gives the protein CASSDDASRGTDTQYF.

This clonotype occurred many times. Here the CDR3 DNA reads TGCAGCGTTGACAACCTTGGAGAGCAGTACTTC. Amino acids: CSVDNLGEQYF. The V call is TRBV29-1, the J call TRBJ2-7; D call uncertain. Trimming took 3 bases from V and 7 from J, leaving 10 bases between them. The CDR3 extends over 11 amino acids. From germline, CDR1 is SQVTM and CDR2 ANQGSEA.

V usage is TRBV6-1 and J usage is TRBJ1-2; D might be TRBD1 (5 bases). CDR3 length: 20 residues. Trimming removed 0 bases from V and 2 bases from J, with 25 bases in between. Germline CDR1 reads MNHNS; CDR2 reads SASEGT. As DNA, the CDR3 is TGTGCCAGCAGTGAAGCGCTTCTTAGGACTTCCGTGGGACTGAACTATGGCTACACCTTC. The encoded protein is CASSEALLRTSVGLNYGYTF.

This clonotype has ten or more counts. Here the CDR3 DNA reads TGTGCCAGCAGCTTACGACAGACGGGAAGCAATCAGCCCCAGCATTTT. Its translation: CASSLRQTGSNQPQHF. The V gene is TRBV2, the J gene TRBJ1-5; possible D gene TRBD1, 5 bases. The germline CDR1 and CDR2 sequences are SNHLY and FYNNEI. This CDR3 is built from 16 residues. The V and J ends lost 6 bases and 1 base respectively, with 16 bases between them.

With regard to this clonotype: A much larger clonotype is one base distant, so this may be a read error. This sequence joins TRBV20-1 and TRBJ2-5; 7 nucleotides line up with TRBD2. The germline gives CDR1 DFQATT, CDR2 SNEGSKA (reference sequence). The CDR3 has 15 amino acids. The CDR3 reads CGARDNSGSGRAQYF. The DNA for the CDR3 is TGCGGTGCTAGAGATAACAGCGGGTCGGGGAGGGCCCAGTACTTC.

This clonotype was found a few times. A much larger clone differs from this one at a single base, so this may be a read error. The rearrangement joins TRBV2 to TRBJ2-5, with unresolved D. The germline gives CDR1 SNHLY, CDR2 FYNNEI. This CDR3 spans 10 amino acids. V lost 6 bases to trimming and J lost 4 bases, with 3 bases between them. Here the CDR3 DNA reads TGTGCCAGCAGCGGAGAGACCCAGTACTTC. It codes for CASSGETQYF.

This chain connects TRBV14 to TRBJ2-1, with a weak D call TRBD1 (5 bases). Germline V gene data show CDR1 as SGHDN and CDR2 as FVKESK. Trimming removed 2 bases at V and 0 bases at J, with 17 bases between. The CDR3 spans 18 residues. CDR3 sequence reads: CASSQPPTVGYSYNEQFF. The CDR3 DNA sequence: TGTGCCAGCAGCCAACCTCCGACAGTCGGTTACTCCTACAATGAGCAGTTCTTC.

This clonotype has a count of ten or more. The chain joins TRBV7-2 to TRBJ2-3; no definite D call. V was cut by 1 base and J by 0 bases, with 11 bases left in between. The CDR3 contains 16 residues. Germline assignment: CDR1 SGHTA and CDR2 FQGNSA. CDR3 amino acids: CASSLGARTSTDTQYF. For the CDR3, the DNA is TGTGCCAGCAGCTTAGGCGCACGCACTAGCACAGATACGCAGTATTTT.

This clonotype appeared many times. The V call is TRBV10-3, the J call TRBJ2-5; 9 nucleotides align to TRBD2. V was pared by 6 bases and J by 5 bases, with 4 bases of the junction left unmatched. Germline V lookup: CDR1 ENHRY, CDR2 SYGVKD. The CDR3 length is 13 residues. CDR3 amino acids: CAIRGLAGETQYF. As DNA, the CDR3 is TGTGCCATCAGGGGACTAGCAGGGGAGACCCAGTACTTC.

This clonotype was seen ten or more times. The chain uses TRBV7-9 and TRBJ2-2; D may correspond to TRBD1 or TRBD2 (5 bases each). There are 15 residues in the CDR3. Germline V gene sequence: CDR1 SEHNR, CDR2 FQNEAQ (reference sequence). V lost 6 bases and J lost 0, with 11 bases in between. The CDR3 DNA reads TGTGCCAGCAGACCCGGGACCGCGAACACCGGGGAGCTGTTTTTT. Translation: CASRPGTANTGELFF.

Comment on this clonotype: The junction differs from germline at one of its ends, possibly a read error. The chain's CDR3 is CASSPAASGSTGTQYF. The DNA for the CDR3 is TGTGCCAGCAGCCCCGCGGCTAGCGGGAGTACAGGTACGCAGTATTTT. The V gene is TRBV11-2, the J gene TRBJ2-3; the match to TRBD2 covers 10 bases. Germline values: CDR1 SGHAT, CDR2 FQNNGV. The CDR3 spans 16 residues.

There are many counts of this clonotype. The rearrangement links TRBV5-1 to TRBJ1-2; 9 nucleotides line up with TRBD1. V gave up 0 bases and J gave up 4 bases; unmatched junction bases: 10. The germline CDR1 and CDR2 sequences are SGHRS and YFSETQ. The CDR3 is 17 amino acids. Here the CDR3 reads CASSLVEGLTGGYGYTF. CDR3 DNA sequence: TGCGCCAGCAGCTTGGTAGAGGGATTGACAGGGGGCTATGGCTACACCTTC.

This clonotype was found a few times. Written as DNA, the CDR3 is TGTGCCAGCAACACTCTGGGACAGAGAAACACTGAAGCTTTCTTT. This encodes CASNTLGQRNTEAFF. This chain connects TRBV12-3 or TRBV12-4 to TRBJ1-1, with 7 bases matching TRBD1. The CDR3 has 15 residues. V gave up 7 bases and J gave up 2 bases; unmatched junction bases: 10.

As concerns this clonotype: A read error may explain this, as a much larger clone is one base away. The V and J genes are TRBV20-1 and TRBJ2-2; perhaps TRBD2 as D (5 bases). Germline V CDR1 and CDR2: DFQATT, SNEGSKA (reference sequence). This CDR3 region has 11 residues. CDR3 nucleotides: TGCAGTGCTGGAGAGACCGGGGAGCTGCTTTTT. It specifies CSAGETGELLF.

This clonotype showed up many times. The chain joins TRBV11-3 to TRBJ2-1, with D perhaps TRBD1 (6 bases). From germline, CDR1 is SGHNT and CDR2 YENEEA. There are 16 residues in the CDR3. V was cut by 3 bases and J by 5 bases, with 17 bases left in between. CDR3 coding DNA: TGTGCCAGCAGCTTCTCGTTACAGGGTTGGAACAATGAGCAGTTCTTC. It is translated as CASSFSLQGWNNEQFF.